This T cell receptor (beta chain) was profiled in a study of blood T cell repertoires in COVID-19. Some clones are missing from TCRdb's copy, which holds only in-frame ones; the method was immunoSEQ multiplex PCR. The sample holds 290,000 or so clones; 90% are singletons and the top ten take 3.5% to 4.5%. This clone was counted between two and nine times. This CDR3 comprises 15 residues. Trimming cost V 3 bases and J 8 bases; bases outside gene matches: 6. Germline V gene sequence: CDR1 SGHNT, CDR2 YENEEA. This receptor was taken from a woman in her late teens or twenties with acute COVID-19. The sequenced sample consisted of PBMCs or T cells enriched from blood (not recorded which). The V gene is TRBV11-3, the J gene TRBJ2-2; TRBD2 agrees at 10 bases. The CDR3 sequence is CASSLGLAGAGELFF. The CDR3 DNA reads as TGTGCCAGCAGCTTGGGTCTAGCGGGAGCGGGGGAGCTGTTTTTT.